This passage covers 31 T cell receptor beta chains from one sample sequenced in a study of OX40 agonist ivuxolimab in advanced cancers. Here immunoSEQ multiplex PCR was the method, and the copy in TCRdb shows in-frame clones only, minus some. The repertoire has about 42,000 clones, more than 70% of them found once; the top ten carry 13%. Sequenced material: CD4+ or CD8+ T cells sorted from blood, taken in a trial of the OX40 agonist ivuxolimab. The receptors come from an adult with an advanced solid tumor such as melanoma, head and neck, liver or kidney cancer.

The chain joins TRBV28 to TRBJ1-4, with D perhaps TRBD1 (5 bases). Trimming removed 4 bases at V and 2 bases at J, with 11 bases between. Germline CDR1 MDHEN, CDR2 SYDVKM. This CDR3 comprises 15 residues. The CDR3 sequence: CASSSPGRTNEKLFF. CDR3 bases: TGTGCCAGCAGTTCACCAGGGAGGACTAATGAAAAACTGTTTTTT.

The chain has TRBV11-2 and TRBJ1-2; D perhaps matches TRBD1 (6 bases). This CDR3 contains 16 residues. V gave up 5 bases and J gave up 3 bases, with 19 bases separating them. Germline lookup yields CDR1 SGHAT and CDR2 FQNNGV. The CDR3 sequence: CASSKTLGQLDYGYTF. The CDR3, as DNA: TGTGCCAGCAGCAAGACACTAGGACAGTTGGACTATGGCTACACCTTC. Filled out from reference TRBV11-2 and TRBJ1-2, the complete variable domain reads EAGVAQSPRYKIIEKRQSVAFWCNPISGHATLYWYQQILGQGPKLLIQFQNNGVVDDSQLPKDRFSAERLKGVDSTLKIQPAKLEDSAVYLCASSKTLGQLDYGYTFGSGTRLTVV.

The genes are TRBV11-2 and TRBJ1-1; D possibly corresponds to TRBD1 (6 bases). The CDR3 is 16 amino acids. V was cut by 5 bases and J by 0 bases, with 16 bases left in between. Per the germline V gene, CDR1 is SGHAT and CDR2 is FQNNGV. CDR3: CASSPLGGTMNTEAFF. The CDR3 nucleotides read TGTGCCAGCAGCCCGCTCGGGGGCACCATGAACACTGAAGCTTTCTTT.

V is TRBV27 and J is TRBJ2-2; 11 bases line up with TRBD1. This CDR3 comprises 15 residues. Losses at the gene ends were 3 bases for V and 6 bases for J; bases not matched to a gene: 3. Germline V gene lookup returns CDR1 MNHEY and CDR2 SMNVEV (reference sequence). The CDR3 sequence is CASSFGQGASGELFF. The CDR3 region has the DNA TGTGCCAGCAGTTTCGGACAGGGGGCGTCCGGGGAGCTGTTTTTT.

This sequence joins TRBV19 and TRBJ2-6; 9 nucleotides agree with TRBD1. The CDR3 runs to 18 residues. Germline V gene sequence: CDR1 LNHDA, CDR2 SQIVND (reference sequence). The J segment lost 2 bases and the V segment lost 5 bases, leaving 10 bases of the junction unmatched. The CDR3 region is CASSPKGQGGTGANVLTF. CDR3 nucleotides: TGTGCCAGTAGTCCAAAGGGACAGGGAGGGACTGGGGCCAACGTCCTGACTTTC.

The chain combines TRBV30 with TRBJ2-1; weak D call: TRBD1 (6 bases). The CDR3 runs to 12 residues. V was cut by 5 bases and J by 5 bases, with 10 bases left in between. Germline lookup yields CDR1 GTSNPN and CDR2 SVGIG (reference sequence). The CDR3 spells CAWGGHHNEQFF. In nucleotides, the CDR3 is TGTGCCTGGGGGGGACACCACAATGAGCAGTTCTTC.

This chain uses TRBV30 with TRBJ2-1; weak D call: TRBD2 (6 bases). CDR1 is GTSNPN, CDR2 SVGIG, per germline (reference sequence). V was trimmed by 5 bases and J by 0 bases, leaving 14 bases between them. The CDR3 has 15 amino acids. The CDR3, as DNA: TGTGCCTGGCAACTAGCCTCGAGCTCCTACAATGAGCAGTTCTTC. It translates to CAWQLASSSYNEQFF.

The CDR3 nucleotides are TGTGCCAGTCACACAGGGGGCACAGATACGCAGTATTTT. Translated: CASHTGGTDTQYF. V usage is TRBV19 and J usage is TRBJ2-3; 7 bases are a match to TRBD1. V trimming: 8 bases; J trimming: 1 base; junction bases outside the gene matches: 3. CDR1 LNHDA and CDR2 SQIVND come from the germline V gene (reference sequence). This CDR3 region has 13 residues.

The chain recombines TRBV7-9 with TRBJ1-2; the D gene is possibly TRBD1 (6 bases). The V gene lost 2 bases and the J gene lost 3 bases, with 7 bases spanning the gap. Germline V lookup: CDR1 SEHNR, CDR2 FQNEAQ (reference sequence). The CDR3 is 13 residues long. The CDR3 is CASSLHRDYGYTF. CDR3 DNA: TGTGCCAGCAGCTTACACAGGGACTATGGCTACACCTTC. Complete variable domain (other parts from reference TRBV7-9 and TRBJ1-2): DTGVSQNPRHKITKRGQNVTFRCDPISEHNRLYWYRQTLGQGPEFLTYFQNEAQLEKSRLLSDRFSAERPKGSFSTLEIQRTEQGDSAMYLCASSLHRDYGYTFGSGTRLTVV.

The V and J genes are TRBV5-4 and TRBJ2-2, with TRBD2 matching 12 bases. V shed 1 base and J 7 bases; nucleotides not matched to a gene: 5. Germline V gene lookup returns CDR1 SGHNT and CDR2 YYREEE (reference sequence). This CDR3 has 16 amino acids. Here the CDR3 DNA reads TGTGCCAGCAGCTTGAGACTAGCGGGAGTGAACGGGGAGCTGTTTTTT. It is translated as CASSLRLAGVNGELFF.

The chain employs TRBV5-1 and TRBJ2-5, with D maybe TRBD1 (6 bases). The CDR3 covers 14 residues. The germline V and J ends were trimmed by 0 bases and 2 bases, with 8 bases remaining between them. Looked up from germline, CDR1 is SGHRS and CDR2 is YFSETQ. CDR3 DNA: TGCGCCAGCAGCTTGGTAGGGGGACAAGAGACCCAGTACTTC. As protein: CASSLVGGQETQYF.

The chain employs TRBV29-1 and TRBJ2-7; 8 bases fit TRBD2. With 5 bases clipped from V and 0 bases from J, the junction kept 6 bases outside the gene matches. CDR1 and CDR2 (germline): SQVTM, ANQGSEA. CDR3 size: 14 residues. The CDR3 DNA reads as TGCAGCGTTCGCACTAGCGGTAGCTCCTACGAGCAGTACTTC. Encoded protein: CSVRTSGSSYEQYF.

This chain links TRBV9 with TRBJ2-3, with TRBD1 as a possible D gene (6 bases). The V gene lost 2 bases and the J gene lost 6 bases, with 16 bases spanning the gap. Germline assignment: CDR1 SGDLS and CDR2 YYNGEE. CDR3 length: 15 amino acids. CDR3: CASSVGRQRGDTQYF. In nucleotides, the CDR3 is TGTGCCAGCAGCGTCGGGCGACAAAGGGGGGATACGCAGTATTTT.

By share, this clone ranks as medium-sized. The chain employs TRBV19 and TRBJ1-5, with TRBD1 matching over 10 bases. There are 16 residues in the CDR3. Germline V lookup: CDR1 LNHDA, CDR2 SQIVND (reference sequence). J was trimmed by 2 bases and V by 4 bases; bases with no gene match: 5. Here the CDR3 reads CASSRTGTGGNQPQHF. CDR3 nucleotides: TGTGCCAGTAGTAGGACCGGGACAGGGGGCAATCAGCCCCAGCATTTT. The whole variable domain, remainder taken from reference TRBV19 and TRBJ1-5, is DGGITQSPKYLFRKEGQNVTLSCEQNLNHDAMYWYRQDPGQGLRLIYYSQIVNDFQKGDIAEGYSVSREKKESFPLTVTSAQKNPTAFYLCASSRTGTGGNQPQHFGDGTRLSIL.

This chain uses TRBV6-6 with TRBJ2-7; 8 bases fit TRBD2. Germline loops: CDR1 MNHNY, CDR2 SVGAGI (reference sequence). V shed 6 bases, J shed 6 bases, and the junction held 10 bases outside the gene matches. The CDR3 contains 14 residues. The CDR3 reads CASRGPAGESEQYF. The DNA of the CDR3 is TGTGCCAGCAGGGGACCAGCGGGAGAGTCCGAGCAGTACTTC.

This rearrangement joins TRBV7-9 to TRBJ2-5; a possible D gene is TRBD2 (5 bases). Looked up from germline, CDR1 is SEHNR and CDR2 is FQNEAQ (reference sequence). The CDR3 has 11 residues. Trimming took off 7 bases at V and 11 bases at J, with 14 bases between the two ends. For the CDR3, the DNA is TGTGCCAGCACCTCGGCTGGGGAGCAGTACTTC. Residues: CASTSAGEQYF.

The chain links TRBV12-5 to TRBJ2-5; 14 nucleotides align to TRBD2. Germline-derived CDR1 and CDR2 are LGHNT and FRNRAP. V shed 7 bases, J shed 5 bases, and the junction held 6 bases outside the gene matches. The CDR3 is 15 amino acids. The CDR3 loop is CASAPRLAGGETQYF. CDR3 DNA: TGTGCTAGTGCCCCCCGACTAGCGGGAGGGGAGACCCAGTACTTC.

The chain joins TRBV15 to TRBJ1-5; the D gene is possibly TRBD1 (6 bases). Per germline, CDR1 LNHNV and CDR2 YYDKDF (reference sequence). With 3 bases removed from V and 4 bases from J, the gap between germline ends came to 13 bases. This CDR3 contains 15 residues. This chain's CDR3 is CATSRPRTANQPQHF. The CDR3 nucleotides are TGTGCCACCAGCAGGCCGAGGACAGCTAATCAGCCCCAGCATTTT.

This rearrangement joins TRBV5-1 to TRBJ2-3; D uncertain. Trimming pared 1 base from V and 0 bases from J, leaving 9 bases between. Germline CDR1 is SGHRS and CDR2 is YFSETQ. The CDR3 spans 15 residues. This CDR3 reads CASSLYAESTDTQYF. CDR3 nucleotide sequence: TGCGCCAGCAGCTTGTATGCGGAAAGCACAGATACGCAGTATTTT.

This chain connects TRBV9 to TRBJ1-2, with 7 bases fitting TRBD1. Germline CDR1 and CDR2: SGDLS and YYNGEE. The CDR3 length is 15 residues. Unmatched junction bases numbered 14, after V lost 4 bases and J lost 8 bases. The CDR3 DNA sequence: TGTGCCAGCAGCCCCGAGCCCGGGACAGTAAGAGGCTACACCTTC. Translated: CASSPEPGTVRGYTF.

This chain uses TRBV5-1 with TRBJ1-3, with D uncertain. Trimming left V 4 bases short and J 0 bases short, with 14 bases between. Looked up from germline, CDR1 is SGHRS and CDR2 is YFSETQ. The CDR3 runs 16 residues. The CDR3 region has the DNA TGCGCCAGCAGCCCGGACGGAACCTTCTCTGGAAACACCATATATTTT. It yields the protein CASSPDGTFSGNTIYF.

This clone has a handful of counts. The V and J genes are TRBV9 and TRBJ1-5, with 8 bases that match TRBD1. The CDR3 length is 15 residues. Germline lookup yields CDR1 SGDLS and CDR2 YYNGEE. V trimming: 4 bases; J trimming: 2 bases; junction bases outside the gene matches: 5. CDR3 region: CASSNGQGGNQPQHF. The CDR3 DNA follows: TGTGCCAGCAGCAACGGACAGGGAGGCAATCAGCCCCAGCATTTT.

The chain joins TRBV9 to TRBJ2-3, with 13 bases identical to TRBD2. The CDR3 spans 18 residues. The germline V gene has CDR1 SGDLS and CDR2 YYNGEE. V trimming: 0 bases; J trimming: 4 bases; junction bases outside the gene matches: 8. The DNA of the CDR3 is TGTGCCAGCAGCGTAGCAACTAGCGGGAGGGCCATGGCAGATACGCAGTATTTT. It is translated as CASSVATSGRAMADTQYF.

The chain has TRBV29-1 and TRBJ2-7; no clear D gene. The V gene lost 5 bases and the J gene lost 0 bases, with 14 bases spanning the gap. Germline values: CDR1 SQVTM, CDR2 ANQGSEA. The CDR3 length is 14 residues. CDR3 region: CSVTARPFSYEQYF. The CDR3 region has the DNA TGCAGCGTTACGGCCAGACCGTTCTCCTACGAGCAGTACTTC.

The chain links TRBV4-1 to TRBJ2-6, with D possibly being TRBD1 (6 bases). The CDR3 is 16 amino acids. V shed 4 bases and J shed 0 bases, with 10 bases lying between them. CDR1 MGHRA and CDR2 YSYEKL come from the germline V gene. CDR3 region: CASSPPDSSGANVLTF. The DNA of the CDR3 is TGCGCCAGCAGCCCTCCGGACAGCTCTGGGGCCAACGTCCTGACTTTC.

The V and J genes are TRBV5-1 and TRBJ2-7; perhaps TRBD2 as D (6 bases). There are 15 residues in the CDR3. V dropped 3 bases and J dropped 5 bases, with 18 bases sitting between them. Germline CDR1 reads SGHRS; CDR2 reads YFSETQ. The CDR3 nucleotides read TGCGCCAGCAGCTCCTGGCCGGGAGAAGTCAACGAGCAGTACTTC. Protein sequence: CASSSWPGEVNEQYF.

The rearrangement joins TRBV5-6 to TRBJ2-7; 7 bases align to TRBD2. This CDR3 is 15 amino acids long. Trimming removed 4 bases from V and 2 bases from J; junction bases left unmatched: 9. CDR1 is SGHDT and CDR2 is YYEEEE in the germline V gene. CDR3 in amino acids: CASSPELGGTYEQYF. The CDR3 DNA is TGTGCCAGCAGCCCGGAATTGGGGGGGACCTACGAGCAGTACTTC.

J is TRBJ2-1 and V is TRBV7-9; D is unclear. The germline V gene has CDR1 SEHNR and CDR2 FQNEAQ (reference sequence). The CDR3 covers 14 residues. V lost 1 base and J lost 4, with 8 bases in between. CDR3 coding DNA: TGTGCCAGCAGCTTAGTGGCGTTTTACAATGAGCAGTTCTTC. Its protein is CASSLVAFYNEQFF.

The J gene is TRBJ1-5, the V gene TRBV7-8; possibly TRBD1 for D (5 bases). Trimming shortened V by 1 base and J by 6 bases, and 7 bases separated the two germline ends. Looked up from germline, CDR1 is SGHVS and CDR2 is FQNEAQ. CDR3 length: 13 amino acids. The CDR3 DNA follows: TGTGCCAGCAGCTTAGAGGGGTTTCAGCCCCAGCATTTT. This encodes CASSLEGFQPQHF. The variable domain in full, with the rest retrieved from reference TRBV7-8 and TRBJ1-5, is GAGVSQSPRYKVAKRGQDVALRCDPISGHVSLFWYQQALGQGPEFLTYFQNEAQLDKSGLPSDRFFAERPEGSVSTLKIQRTQQEDSAVYLCASSLEGFQPQHFGDGTRLSIL.

The rearrangement joins TRBV6-5 to TRBJ1-1, with TRBD1 identical over 7 bases. After removal of 5 bases from V and 4 bases from J, the junction contained 7 bases not matched to a gene. Germline V gene data show CDR1 as MNHEY and CDR2 as SVGAGI. This CDR3 contains 14 residues. The DNA for the CDR3 is TGTGCCAGCAGTAAGGGGACAGTTATCACTGAAGCTTTCTTT. Translating it yields CASSKGTVITEAFF.

The chain employs TRBV7-9 and TRBJ2-5; D unresolved. There are 13 residues in the CDR3. With 6 bases removed from V and 2 bases from J, the gap between germline ends came to 10 bases. CDR1 is SEHNR, CDR2 FQNEAQ, per germline (reference sequence). In DNA, the CDR3 is TGTGCCAGCAGACGACTGGCACAAGAGACCCAGTACTTC. Its translation is CASRRLAQETQYF.